The 32 T cell receptor beta chains below all came from one sample that was sequenced in a study of cytomegalovirus exposure and HLA in healthy donors. The PCR ran on 60 Vbeta and 13 Jbeta primers. Profiled with immunoSEQ multiplex PCR; TCRdb holds only in-frame clones, not every one. The data show around 170,000 clones, with more than 80% seen just once and about 2.4% held by the top ten. Input material: PBMCs. The receptors come from a woman between 45 and 60 years old in good health and CMV-seropositive.

A single count supports this clone. J is TRBJ2-5 and V is TRBV6-1; D unclear. The J call may be in error: the DNA end matches TRBJ2-7 better. The CDR3 spans 12 residues. Germline CDR1 and CDR2: MNHNS and SASEGT. This chain's CDR3 is CASTSIPYEQYF. As DNA, the CDR3 is TGTGCCAGCACGTCGATTCCCTACGAGCAGTACTTC.

This clone was counted a single time. One end of the junction varies from germline; a read error may be responsible. This sample includes further DNA sequences coding for the same CDR3. The V call is TRBV28, the J call TRBJ1-6; the match to TRBD1 covers 8 bases. The CDR3 loop spans 15 amino acids. The germline CDR1 and CDR2 sequences are MDHEN and SYDVKM. The CDR3 sequence is CASLQGAIYNSPLHF. The CDR3 DNA follows: TGTGCCAGCCTCCAGGGGGCGATATATAATTCCCCCCTCCACTTT.

The rearrangement uses TRBV19 and TRBJ2-1, with 7 positions matching TRBD1. J was trimmed by 0 bases and V by 3 bases; bases with no gene match: 5. The CDR3 spans 16 residues. CDR1 and CDR2 (germline): LNHDA, SQIVND (reference sequence). CDR3 protein: CASSITGAGSYNEQFF. The CDR3 region has the DNA TGTGCCAGTAGTATTACAGGGGCGGGCTCCTACAATGAGCAGTTCTTC.

The chain carries TRBV6-6 and TRBJ1-2; 10 bases match TRBD1. The CDR3 covers 13 residues. V was clipped by 10 bases and J by 8 bases; unmatched bases: 10. The germline V gene has CDR1 MNHNY and CDR2 SVGAGI (reference sequence). The CDR3 sequence is CAIYTGTGDGYTF. In DNA, the CDR3 is TGTGCCATCTATACCGGGACAGGGGACGGCTACACCTTC.

The rearrangement joins TRBV7-9 to TRBJ1-1; D gene uncertain. CDR3 length equals 17 residues. Deletions cut 5 bases from V and 0 bases from J, with 19 bases between. CDR1 is SEHNR and CDR2 is FQNEAQ in the germline V gene (reference sequence). CDR3 in amino acids: CASSPTLGEEMNTEAFF. DNA for the CDR3: TGTGCCAGCAGCCCGACCCTCGGGGAAGAAATGAACACTGAAGCTTTCTTT.

The V gene is TRBV7-9, the J gene TRBJ2-1; 10 nucleotides match TRBD1. The CDR3 covers 16 residues. Germline V gene data show CDR1 as SEHNR and CDR2 as FQNEAQ (reference sequence). V shed 0 bases and J 5 bases; nucleotides not matched to a gene: 4. CDR3 region: CASSLALGQGHNEQFF. CDR3 in DNA: TGTGCCAGCAGCTTAGCTTTGGGACAGGGGCACAATGAGCAGTTCTTC. Combining the CDR3 with reference TRBV7-9 and TRBJ2-1 gives the whole variable domain DTGVSQNPRHKITKRGQNVTFRCDPISEHNRLYWYRQTLGQGPEFLTYFQNEAQLEKSRLLSDRFSAERPKGSFSTLEIQRTEQGDSAMYLCASSLALGQGHNEQFFGPGTRLTVL.

The rearrangement joins TRBV4-1 to TRBJ2-2; D perhaps matches TRBD1 (6 bases). The germline V gene encodes CDR1 MGHRA and CDR2 YSYEKL. The V end lost 3 bases, the J end lost 6 bases, and 11 bases lay between the germline ends. The CDR3 length is 14 residues. The CDR3 is CASSHLTGSGELFF. CDR3 nucleotides: TGCGCCAGCAGCCACCTAACAGGGTCCGGGGAGCTGTTTTTT.

V and J are TRBV28 and TRBJ2-3; 13 positions match TRBD2. CDR3 length: 18 residues. J was trimmed by 6 bases and V by 5 bases; bases with no gene match: 14. Germline V CDR1 and CDR2: MDHEN, SYDVKM. In nucleotides, the CDR3 is TGTGCCAGCAGTCCACAGCCCCGACTAGCGGGGGGCAGCGATACGCAGTATTTT. Translated, it gives CASSPQPRLAGGSDTQYF.

The rearrangement links TRBV6-1 to TRBJ2-5; 8 bases fit TRBD2. The J call may be mistaken, given a closer DNA end match to TRBJ2-7. The CDR3 spans 15 residues. Germline V gives CDR1 MNHNS, CDR2 SASEGT. The CDR3 protein is CASSEERGLTYEQYF. CDR3 bases: TGTGCCAGCAGTGAAGAGCGGGGGCTGACCTACGAGCAGTACTTC.

The chain's CDR3 is CALYRATANTGELFF. CDR3 in DNA: TGTGCCTTATACAGAGCCACCGCGAACACCGGGGAGCTGTTTTTT. V gene TRBV7-9 combines with J gene TRBJ2-2; D gene ambiguous. The CDR3 is 15 residues long. The V and J ends lost 11 bases and 0 bases respectively, with 16 bases between them. Germline-derived CDR1 and CDR2 are SEHNR and FQNEAQ (reference sequence). Complete variable domain (other parts from reference TRBV7-9 and TRBJ2-2): DTGVSQNPRHKITKRGQNVTFRCDPISEHNRLYWYRQTLGQGPEFLTYFQNEAQLEKSRLLSDRFSAERPKGSFSTLEIQRTEQGDSAMYLCALYRATANTGELFFGEGSRLTVL.

V is TRBV7-9 and J is TRBJ2-6, with D unresolved. Germline V CDR1 and CDR2: SEHNR, FQNEAQ (reference sequence). This CDR3 is 15 amino acids long. Trimming left V 2 bases short and J 2 bases short, with 7 bases between. The CDR3 here is CASSLRVPGANVLTF. CDR3 nucleotide sequence: TGTGCCAGCAGCTTACGGGTACCTGGGGCCAACGTCCTGACTTTC.

CDR3: CASSFYREGETQYF. The CDR3 region has the DNA TGTGCCAGCAGCTTCTACAGGGAGGGGGAGACCCAGTACTTC. The rearrangement links TRBV7-2 to TRBJ2-5; D perhaps matches TRBD2 (7 bases). From germline, CDR1 is SGHTA and CDR2 FQGNSA. Between the trimmed V and J ends, which lost 3 bases and 5 bases, there was a span of 13 bases. The CDR3 length is 14 residues.

The chain has TRBV30 and TRBJ1-6, with D tentatively TRBD1 (5 bases). The CDR3 has 12 residues. The V end was cut by 3 bases, the J end by 8 bases, with 8 bases between. Germline V gene data show CDR1 as GTSNPN and CDR2 as SVGIG (reference sequence). CDR3 amino acids: CAWSSRDSPLHF. CDR3 DNA: TGTGCCTGGAGCTCCAGGGATTCACCCCTCCACTTT.

V gene TRBV4-3 combines with J gene TRBJ1-1; maybe TRBD1 (5 bases). The CDR3 length is 14 residues. Looked up from germline, CDR1 is LGHNA and CDR2 is YSLEER. V was clipped by 3 bases and J by 1 base, with 9 bases between them. CDR3 protein: CASSQAGGNTEAFF. CDR3 nucleotide sequence: TGCGCCAGCAGCCAGGCGGGGGGGAACACTGAAGCTTTCTTT.

This clone was picked up a small number of times. This chain joins TRBV7-9 and TRBJ1-1; D is unclear. The CDR3 is 13 amino acids. The germline V and J ends were trimmed by 1 base and 8 bases, with 11 bases remaining between them. In germline, CDR1 is SEHNR, CDR2 FQNEAQ (reference sequence). The CDR3 region has the DNA TGTGCCAGCAGCTTAGGAGGTCTTGCCGAAGCTTTCTTT. Translating it yields CASSLGGLAEAFF.

This clone was seen more than once but under ten times. The chain recombines TRBV6-5 with TRBJ2-7; possibly TRBD1 for D (6 bases). The CDR3 length is 12 residues. The V end lost 6 bases, the J end lost 6 bases, and 12 bases lay between the germline ends. Germline CDR1 is MNHEY and CDR2 is SVGAGI. The CDR3 spells CASSQGTGEQYF. The CDR3, as DNA: TGTGCCAGCAGCCAGGGGACGGGCGAGCAGTACTTC.

This chain connects TRBV6-6 to TRBJ2-7; no clear D. The CDR3 length is 14 residues. The germline V gene has CDR1 MNHNY and CDR2 SVGAGI (reference sequence). The V and J ends lost 5 bases and 0 bases respectively, with 11 bases between them. The CDR3 sequence is CASSLHINSYEQYF. The CDR3 DNA reads as TGTGCCAGCAGTCTTCACATAAACTCCTACGAGCAGTACTTC.

This clone was seen only once. The chain employs TRBV6-5 and TRBJ2-7; D is uncertain. The CDR3 consists of 13 residues. V lost 5 bases and J lost 4, with 12 bases in between. In germline, CDR1 is MNHEY, CDR2 SVGAGI. The CDR3 DNA reads TGTGCCAGCAGTGGCGACACCCGTTACGAGCAGTACTTC. Translated, it gives CASSGDTRYEQYF.

This clone was detected once. This sequence joins TRBV2 and TRBJ1-5; D uncertain. Germline-derived CDR1 and CDR2 are SNHLY and FYNNEI. This CDR3 spans 15 amino acids. V was shortened by 3 bases and J by 3 bases, with 12 bases between the two germline ends. CDR3 amino acids: CASSETGNHNQPQHF. In DNA, the CDR3 is TGTGCCAGCAGTGAGACGGGAAATCACAATCAGCCCCAGCATTTT.

The rearrangement links TRBV5-1 to TRBJ1-1, with TRBD1 matching over 8 bases. The ends lost 1 base at V and 4 bases at J; junction bases unmatched: 9. Per germline, CDR1 SGHRS and CDR2 YFSETQ. This CDR3 has 16 residues. CDR3: CASSLQGAGLGTEAFF. For the CDR3, the DNA is TGCGCCAGCAGCTTGCAGGGGGCAGGTTTGGGCACTGAAGCTTTCTTT.

The chain has TRBV5-1 and TRBJ1-5, with 8 bases fitting TRBD1. Germline CDR1 SGHRS, CDR2 YFSETQ. The CDR3 extends over 15 amino acids. V was clipped by 2 bases and J by 5 bases; unmatched bases: 6. The CDR3 coding sequence is TGCGCCAGCAGCTTATCAGGGGGCGCGTATCAGCCCCAGCATTTT. As protein: CASSLSGGAYQPQHF.

Worth noting for this clone: Other DNA sequences from this sample encode an identical CDR3 as well. The rearrangement joins TRBV7-3 to TRBJ2-3; 9 nucleotides match TRBD2. CDR1 SGHTA and CDR2 FQGTGA come from the germline V gene. The CDR3 is 16 amino acids. Trimming at V came to 2 bases and at J to 1 base, leaving 4 bases not matched to a gene. The CDR3: CASSLGVAGGTDTQYF. The CDR3 nucleotides are TGTGCCAGCAGCTTAGGAGTAGCGGGGGGCACAGATACGCAGTATTTT.

This chain uses TRBV9 with TRBJ2-2; unclear D gene. Trimming took off 0 bases at V and 6 bases at J, with 6 bases between the two ends. The CDR3 totals 13 residues. The germline gives CDR1 SGDLS, CDR2 YYNGEE. CDR3 sequence: CASSVDSSGELFF. CDR3 DNA: TGTGCCAGCAGCGTAGACAGTTCCGGGGAGCTGTTTTTT.

The rearrangement links TRBV4-3 to TRBJ1-4; D is unresolved. From germline, CDR1 is LGHNA and CDR2 YSLEER. This CDR3 is built from 14 residues. Between the trimmed V and J ends, which lost 2 bases and 0 bases, there was a span of 4 bases. The CDR3 loop is CASSQSATNEKLFF. The CDR3 nucleotides read TGCGCCAGCAGCCAATCCGCAACTAATGAAAAACTGTTTTTT.

The chain is built from TRBV6-1 and TRBJ2-7; D perhaps matches TRBD1 (6 bases). Germline CDR1 is MNHNS and CDR2 is SASEGT. The length of the CDR3 is 16 residues. V was pared by 5 bases and J by 9 bases, with 26 bases between. CDR3: CASSQDRPRFTAGQYF. The CDR3, as DNA: TGTGCCAGCAGTCAAGACAGGCCCCGCTTTACGGCAGGGCAGTACTTC.

This rearrangement joins TRBV29-1 to TRBJ2-7; the match to TRBD1 covers 11 bases. Losses at the gene ends were 1 base for V and 2 bases for J; bases not matched to a gene: 1. CDR1 is SQVTM, CDR2 ANQGSEA, per germline. The CDR3 extends over 14 amino acids. CDR3 sequence: CSVEAGQGAYEQYF. CDR3 nucleotide sequence: TGCAGCGTTGAAGCGGGACAGGGGGCCTACGAGCAGTACTTC.

The chain is built from TRBV6-1 and TRBJ1-5; 7 nucleotides match TRBD1. CDR1 is MNHNS and CDR2 is SASEGT in the germline V gene. The J segment lost 8 bases and the V segment lost 1 base, leaving 8 bases of the junction unmatched. The CDR3 loop spans 15 amino acids. In DNA form, the CDR3 reads TGTGCCAGCAGTGAAGGAGGGGCAGGGGGGAAGCCCCAGCATTTT. Translation gives CASSEGGAGGKPQHF.

V is TRBV7-2 and J is TRBJ1-4, with 11 nucleotides matching TRBD1. J gave up 8 bases and V 5 bases, and 7 bases lay outside the gene matches. CDR3 length: 15 residues. Germline V gene sequence: CDR1 SGHTA, CDR2 FQGNSA. Written as DNA, the CDR3 is TGTGCCAGCAGCGCCCGGACAGGGGGCGAAGAAAAACTGTTTTTT. Protein: CASSARTGGEEKLFF. The full variable domain, completed using reference TRBV7-2 and TRBJ1-4, is GAGVSQSPSNKVTEKGKDVELRCDPISGHTALYWYRQSLGQGLEFLIYFQGNSAPDKSGLPSDRFSAERTGGSVSTLTIQRTQQEDSAVYLCASSARTGGEEKLFFGSGTQLSVL.

The chain has TRBV2 and TRBJ2-5; 10 bases match TRBD2. The ends lost 6 bases at V and 2 bases at J; junction bases unmatched: 6. The CDR3 is made up of 15 amino acids. Germline CDR1 SNHLY, CDR2 FYNNEI. CDR3 loop: CASRTAGGLQETQYF. CDR3 coding DNA: TGTGCCAGCAGAACAGCGGGGGGGCTGCAAGAGACCCAGTACTTC.

The chain recombines TRBV28 with TRBJ1-2, with 8 bases fitting TRBD1. Germline assignment: CDR1 MDHEN and CDR2 SYDVKM. J gave up 10 bases and V 9 bases, and 16 bases lay outside the gene matches. The CDR3 is made up of 14 amino acids. CDR3 coding DNA: TGTGCCAGTCTGTTCGGTGACAGGGGAGAAGTCTACACCTTC. It encodes CASLFGDRGEVYTF.

V and J are TRBV4-2 and TRBJ2-1, with a tentative D call TRBD1 (6 bases). This CDR3 region has 16 residues. V lost 1 base and J lost 0, with 10 bases in between. Germline V gene sequence: CDR1 LGHNA, CDR2 YNFKEQ. CDR3 region: CASSQAGTLSYNEQFF. The CDR3 bases are TGTGCCAGCAGCCAAGCCGGGACACTCTCCTACAATGAGCAGTTCTTC.

The chain has TRBV19 and TRBJ1-2; 12 bases align to TRBD1. The CDR3 contains 17 residues. Germline CDR1 reads LNHDA; CDR2 reads SQIVND (reference sequence). The V and J ends lost 6 bases and 6 bases, in that order; junction bases with no gene match: 14. The CDR3 sequence is CASRVPGQGAPKDGYTF. CDR3 coding DNA: TGTGCCAGTAGGGTCCCGGGACAGGGGGCTCCCAAGGATGGCTACACCTTC.